These T cell receptor beta chains were read from a single sample in a study of T cell changes during pregnancy in multiple sclerosis. TCRdb's copy holds only in-frame clones and misses some; the assay was immunoSEQ multiplex PCR. The profile shows under 85,000 clones, 75% to 95% of them singletons. Sequences were derived from CD4+ T cells from peripheral blood mononuclear cells, sampled in the second trimester of pregnancy. The receptor source for this set is a female donor with multiple sclerosis, enrolled in a pregnancy study. Each CDR3 is given with its conserved first and last residue.

V gene | CDR3 protein
TRBV5-6 | CASSLGLAISYEQYF
TRBV19 | CASSIPGGGDTQYF
TRBV11-3 | CASRHTDTQYF
TRBV5-1 | CASSFDGDSAEQYF
TRBV5-5 | CASSLARGVQETQYF
TRBV9 | CASSVGTGWNTEAFF
TRBV15 | CATSTFRGSPYEQYF
TRBV11-2 | CASSGTGGPEAFF
TRBV11-3 | CASSLVTGAYNEQFF
TRBV5-1 | CASGSVTSGAPYEQYF
TRBV4-1 | CASSHGRLAGGPNEQFF
TRBV5-1 | CASSSSSGLNTQYF
TRBV2 | CASSQDRINQPQHF